This T cell receptor beta chain was documented in a study of Ad26.COV2.S vaccination and SARS-CoV-2 variants. Study-level points and caveats: The placebo group had lower spike-specific TCR breadth than the vaccine recipients did. Following vaccination, spike-specific CD8+ and CD4+ T cell responses reportedly exhibited substantial breadth.

Comment on this clone: Its antigen is undetermined.

Profiled with immunoSEQ multiplex PCR; TCRdb holds only in-frame clones, not every one. The repertoire holds approximately 240,000 clones, with 70% to 90% as singletons. The sample's treatment: roughly 20 received Ad26.COV2.S at low or high dose, single or two shots; five or six received placebo; per-sample allocation not given. Day 63 after the first injection of vaccine or placebo was the sampling time. An 18-55-year-old adult in Boston served as donor. This vaccine is an Ad26 vector that expresses the Wuhan-strain SARS-CoV-2 spike. There are 14 residues in the CDR3. CDR1 and CDR2 (germline): MNHEY, SVGEGT. V was shortened by 0 bases and J by 6 bases, with 9 bases between the two germline ends.

The sequencing used peripheral blood, collected in a trial of Ad26.COV2.S vaccine versus placebo. The sequence was collected from a person aged 18-65 years who received the Ad26.COV2.S COVID-19 vaccine or a placebo. The rearrangement uses TRBV6-2 or TRBV6-3 and TRBJ2-1; D unclear. Here the CDR3 reads CASSYSPAANEQFF. CDR3 nucleotides: TGTGCCAGCAGTTACTCCCCGGCAGCCAATGAGCAGTTCTTC.